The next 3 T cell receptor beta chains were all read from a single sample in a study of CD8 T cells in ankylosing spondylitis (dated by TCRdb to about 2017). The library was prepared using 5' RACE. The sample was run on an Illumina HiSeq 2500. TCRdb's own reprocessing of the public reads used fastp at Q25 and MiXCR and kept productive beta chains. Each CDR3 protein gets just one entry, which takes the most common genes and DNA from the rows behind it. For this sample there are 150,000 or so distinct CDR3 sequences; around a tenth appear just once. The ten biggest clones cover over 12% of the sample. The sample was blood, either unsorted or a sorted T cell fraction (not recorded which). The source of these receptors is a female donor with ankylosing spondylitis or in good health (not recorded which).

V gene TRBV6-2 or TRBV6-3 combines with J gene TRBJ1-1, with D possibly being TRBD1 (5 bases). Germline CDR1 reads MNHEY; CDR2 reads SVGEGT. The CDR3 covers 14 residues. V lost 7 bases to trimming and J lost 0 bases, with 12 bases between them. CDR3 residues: CASTTSGVNTEAFF. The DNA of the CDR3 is TGTGCCAGCACTACCTCGGGGGTGAACACTGAAGCTTTCTTT.

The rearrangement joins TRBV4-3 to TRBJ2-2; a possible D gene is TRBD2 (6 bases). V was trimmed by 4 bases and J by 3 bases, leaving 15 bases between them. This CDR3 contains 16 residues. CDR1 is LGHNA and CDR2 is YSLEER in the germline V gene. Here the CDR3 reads CASSRFLERDTGELFF. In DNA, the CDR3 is TGCGCCAGCAGCCGGTTCCTAGAGCGGGACACCGGGGAGCTGTTTTTT.

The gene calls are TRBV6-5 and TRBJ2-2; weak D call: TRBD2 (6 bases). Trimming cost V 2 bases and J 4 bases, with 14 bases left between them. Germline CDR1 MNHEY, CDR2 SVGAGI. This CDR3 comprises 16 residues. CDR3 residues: CASSYVGGGPTGELFF. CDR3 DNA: TGTGCCAGCAGTTACGTGGGAGGAGGGCCCACCGGGGAGCTGTTTTTT.